A single sample is the source of the 26 T cell receptor beta chains below, sequenced in a study of blood T cells in healthy people across ages. A second 7 to 11 cycle PCR used barcoded and J-beta primers. Each CDR3 protein gets one entry after TCRdb re-called the 5' RACE reads with MiXCR. The sample lists roughly 800,000 distinct CDR3 sequences, roughly 60% occurring once. The source material was blood. These receptors were taken from a man between 25 and 39 years old in good health.

This sequence joins TRBV9 and TRBJ2-1, with D unresolved. The CDR3 spans 13 residues. Germline CDR1 reads SGDLS; CDR2 reads YYNGEE. Trimming stripped 0 bases from V and 7 bases from J, with 8 bases between. The DNA for the CDR3 is TGTGCCAGCAGCGTAGCTGTCAAGAATGAGCAGTTCTTC. Translated, it gives CASSVAVKNEQFF.

The V call is TRBV5-1, the J call TRBJ2-3, with D possibly being TRBD2 (7 bases). Germline V CDR1 and CDR2: SGHRS, YFSETQ. Trimming pared 4 bases from V and 0 bases from J, leaving 12 bases between. The CDR3 has 15 residues. The CDR3 is CASSLEGGSTDTQYF. The CDR3, as DNA: TGCGCCAGCAGCCTCGAGGGGGGGAGCACAGATACGCAGTATTTT. The full variable domain, completed using reference TRBV5-1 and TRBJ2-3, is KAGVTQTPRYLIKTRGQQVTLSCSPISGHRSVSWYQQTPGQGLQFLFEYFSETQRNKGNFPGRFSGRQFSNSRSEMNVSTLELGDSALYLCASSLEGGSTDTQYFGPGTRLTVL.

The CDR3 DNA reads TGTGCCAGCAGCCAAGAAGCGGGAGTTTTGTTCTTC. It codes for CASSQEAGVLFF. This chain connects TRBV14 to TRBJ2-1; 8 nucleotides line up with TRBD2. Unmatched junction bases numbered 4, after V lost 0 bases and J lost 15 bases. There are 12 residues in the CDR3. CDR1 is SGHDN, CDR2 FVKESK, per germline.

The count of this clonotype is one. The DNA of the CDR3 is TGCAGTGCTAGGGGGCCGGTTGGTGAGCAGTTCTTC. It yields the protein CSARGPVGEQFF. The genes are TRBV20-1 and TRBJ2-1; D is perhaps TRBD1 (5 bases). V was cut by 3 bases and J by 9 bases, with 12 bases left in between. The CDR3 consists of 12 residues. Germline V gene data show CDR1 as DFQATT and CDR2 as SNEGSKA (reference sequence).

On this clonotype itself: Germline and junction disagree at one end, which may indicate a read error. J is TRBJ2-1 and V is TRBV4-2; 8 bases agree with TRBD1. The CDR3 covers 16 residues. Germline-derived CDR1 and CDR2 are LGHNA and YNFKEQ. In DNA form, the CDR3 reads TGTGCCAACAGCCAAGAGAGACAGGGGCTTACTTATGAGCAGTTCTTC. Encoded protein: CANSQERQGLTYEQFF.

This chain connects TRBV7-9 to TRBJ2-3; D gene ambiguous. The CDR3 totals 16 residues. V was cut by 3 bases and J by 2 bases, with 15 bases left in between. CDR1 and CDR2 (germline): SEHNR, FQNEAQ (reference sequence). The CDR3 loop reads CASSFSVLPYTDTQYF. DNA of the CDR3: TGTGCCAGCAGCTTCTCCGTTCTACCTTACACAGATACGCAGTATTTT.

The rearrangement joins TRBV7-6 to TRBJ2-5, with a weak D call TRBD2 (6 bases). The V and J ends lost 5 bases and 2 bases respectively, with 15 bases between them. From germline, CDR1 is SGHVS and CDR2 FNYEAQ. The CDR3 loop spans 15 amino acids. CDR3 region: CASSPYRGEQETQYF. As DNA, the CDR3 is TGTGCCAGCAGCCCATACCGCGGGGAACAAGAGACCCAGTACTTC.

The chain carries TRBV5-6 and TRBJ2-5; D not certain. The germline V gene has CDR1 SGHDT and CDR2 YYEEEE. The germline V and J ends were trimmed by 0 bases and 11 bases, with 20 bases remaining between them. There are 15 residues in the CDR3. This CDR3 is CASSLETQANNEQYF. As DNA, the CDR3 is TGTGCCAGCAGCTTGGAAACCCAGGCGAACAATGAGCAGTACTTC.

This chain uses TRBV9 with TRBJ1-2; no clear D. This CDR3 contains 17 residues. Germline CDR1 is SGDLS and CDR2 is YYNGEE. Deletions cut 2 bases from V and 4 bases from J, with 21 bases between. The CDR3 region is CASSVRPNERVGYGYTF. The CDR3 region has the DNA TGTGCCAGCAGCGTCCGTCCAAATGAGAGGGTAGGCTATGGCTACACCTTC. Full variable domain (outside the CDR3, taken from reference TRBV9 and TRBJ1-2): DSGVTQTPKHLITATGQRVTLRCSPRSGDLSVYWYQQSLDQGLQFLIQYYNGEERAKGNILERFSAQQFPDLHSELNLSSLELGDSALYFCASSVRPNERVGYGYTFGSGTRLTVV.

This clonotype was seen more than once but under ten times. The V gene is TRBV11-2, the J gene TRBJ2-5; a possible D gene is TRBD2 (6 bases). The V and J ends lost 1 base and 3 bases respectively, with 15 bases between them. The CDR3 runs to 16 residues. Germline V gene lookup returns CDR1 SGHAT and CDR2 FQNNGV. The CDR3 sequence is CASSLAAIAAKETQYF. CDR3 DNA: TGTGCCAGCAGCTTAGCCGCCATAGCGGCCAAAGAGACCCAGTACTTC.

Regarding this clonotype: With a much larger clone just one base away, this may be a read error. J is TRBJ2-3 and V is TRBV9, with 11 bases matching TRBD2. The CDR3 has 19 amino acids. The J segment lost 0 bases and the V segment lost 4 bases, leaving 13 bases of the junction unmatched. Germline CDR1 reads SGDLS; CDR2 reads YYNGEE. The CDR3 protein is CASSLLPTTSGASTDTQYF. DNA for the CDR3: TGTGCCAGCAGCCTCCTTCCTACGACTAGCGGGGCAAGCACAGATACGCAGTATTTT.

This clonotype was seen only a few times. The CDR3 DNA reads TGTGCCAGCAGGGATACTACCGGGACAGACTACAATGAGCAGTTCTTC. This gives the protein CASRDTTGTDYNEQFF. This chain uses TRBV25-1 with TRBJ2-1, with 7 bases identical to TRBD1. The germline V gene has CDR1 MGHDK and CDR2 SYGVNS. The V and J ends lost 6 bases and 3 bases, in that order; junction bases with no gene match: 11. This CDR3 spans 16 amino acids.

The rearrangement links TRBV11-2 to TRBJ2-4, with TRBD1 as a possible D gene (6 bases). This CDR3 is 15 amino acids long. V lost 6 bases and J 0 bases, leaving 12 bases between the germline ends. CDR1 and CDR2 from the germline V gene are SGHAT and FQNNGV. The CDR3 protein is CASRSTGLAKNIQYF. Written as DNA, the CDR3 is TGTGCCAGCAGATCTACAGGGCTAGCCAAAAACATTCAGTACTTC. The variable domain in full, with the rest retrieved from reference TRBV11-2 and TRBJ2-4, is EAGVAQSPRYKIIEKRQSVAFWCNPISGHATLYWYQQILGQGPKLLIQFQNNGVVDDSQLPKDRFSAERLKGVDSTLKIQPAKLEDSAVYLCASRSTGLAKNIQYFGAGTRLSVL.

This chain connects TRBV4-3 to TRBJ2-7; no firm D call. The length of the CDR3 is 19 residues. Per germline, CDR1 LGHNA and CDR2 YSLEER. The ends were cut back, 2 bases at V and 0 bases at J, with 23 bases in the middle. CDR3 sequence reads: CASSQLPLHGRSSSYEQYF. CDR3 sequence (DNA): TGCGCCAGCAGCCAACTTCCACTCCACGGCCGGTCAAGCTCCTACGAGCAGTACTTC.

V is TRBV7-6 and J is TRBJ1-2; D remains ambiguous. Germline values: CDR1 SGHVS, CDR2 FNYEAQ. The V gene lost 4 bases and the J gene lost 8 bases, with 14 bases spanning the gap. The CDR3 extends over 13 amino acids. DNA for the CDR3: TGTGCCAGCAGCTACGGACGGAAGGAGGGCTACACCTTC. This codes for CASSYGRKEGYTF. The whole variable domain, remainder taken from reference TRBV7-6 and TRBJ1-2, is GAGVSQSPRYKVTKRGQDVALRCDPISGHVSLYWYRQALGQGPEFLTYFNYEAQQDKSGLPNDRFSAERPEGSISTLTIQRTEQRDSAMYRCASSYGRKEGYTFGSGTRLTVV.

The rearrangement links TRBV10-3 to TRBJ2-7; 7 bases match TRBD1. Trimming removed 6 bases from V and 3 bases from J; junction bases left unmatched: 8. CDR1 is ENHRY, CDR2 SYGVKD, per germline. CDR3 size: 14 residues. The CDR3 DNA sequence: TGTGCCATCAGAAAGGGACAGAGTGTCTACGAGCAGTACTTC. This encodes CAIRKGQSVYEQYF.

Turning to this clonotype: The junction differs from germline at one of its ends, possibly a read error. The J gene is TRBJ1-2, the V gene TRBV11-2; D perhaps matches TRBD1 (5 bases). This CDR3 contains 14 residues. CDR1 SGHAT and CDR2 FQNNGV come from the germline V gene. The CDR3 nucleotides are TGTGCCAGCAGCCGGGGGGTCACTAACTCTGGCTACACCTTC. Amino acids: CASSRGVTNSGYTF.

The chain links TRBV4-3 to TRBJ2-6, with D hard to call. Germline V lookup: CDR1 LGHNA, CDR2 YSLEER. CDR3 size: 18 residues. Trimming left V 2 bases short and J 0 bases short, with 14 bases between. The CDR3 DNA is TGCGCCAGCAGCCAAAGACGGAGACTTAACTCTGGGGCCAACGTCCTGACTTTC. Translating it yields CASSQRRRLNSGANVLTF.

The rearrangement links TRBV29-1 to TRBJ2-3; unclear D gene. Germline V gene data show CDR1 as SQVTM and CDR2 as ANQGSEA. The CDR3 is made up of 13 amino acids. With 5 bases removed from V and 2 bases from J, the gap between germline ends came to 11 bases. The CDR3 reads CSVLEKFTDTQYF. The CDR3 DNA is TGCAGCGTTTTGGAGAAGTTCACAGATACGCAGTATTTT.

This chain connects TRBV12-3 or TRBV12-4 to TRBJ1-2; D is possibly TRBD1 (5 bases). The CDR3 contains 13 residues. The V gene lost 5 bases and the J gene lost 6 bases, with 13 bases spanning the gap. The CDR3 region is CASSVDSGHGYTF. For the CDR3, the DNA is TGTGCCAGCAGTGTTGACAGCGGACATGGCTACACCTTC.

The chain is built from TRBV29-1 and TRBJ1-1; TRBD1 might be the D (5 bases). The germline V and J ends were trimmed by 7 bases and 4 bases, with 10 bases remaining between them. The germline gives CDR1 SQVTM, CDR2 ANQGSEA. This CDR3 is 11 amino acids long. CDR3 sequence: CSGRQSTEAFF. CDR3 in DNA: TGCAGCGGCAGACAGAGCACTGAAGCTTTCTTT.

The rearrangement uses TRBV12-3 or TRBV12-4 and TRBJ2-3, with D possibly being TRBD2 (6 bases). This CDR3 region has 15 residues. Trimming took off 5 bases at V and 3 bases at J, with 15 bases between the two ends. The chain's CDR3 is CASSPGGVITDTQYF. The CDR3 region has the DNA TGTGCCAGCAGTCCAGGAGGGGTGATAACAGATACGCAGTATTTT.

The chain links TRBV29-1 to TRBJ2-6, with TRBD1 matching 7 bases. Per the germline V gene, CDR1 is SQVTM and CDR2 is ANQGSEA. Losses at the gene ends were 4 bases for V and 0 bases for J; bases not matched to a gene: 3. The CDR3 covers 15 residues. The CDR3 bases are TGCAGCGTTGGGGGACAGAGCTCTGGGGCCAACGTCCTGACTTTC. Translating it yields CSVGGQSSGANVLTF.

This clonotype occurred a few times. The chain carries TRBV7-9 and TRBJ1-1; D not resolved. This CDR3 has 17 residues. V was pared by 2 bases and J by 0 bases, with 16 bases between. Germline lookup yields CDR1 SEHNR and CDR2 FQNEAQ (reference sequence). In DNA form, the CDR3 reads TGTGCCAGCAGCTTAATCCCCCCGGGCAGAATGAACACTGAAGCTTTCTTT. It is translated as CASSLIPPGRMNTEAFF.

CDR3 bases: TGTGCCAGCAGCTTTAGTAGCGGGCGCTATCAGCCCCAGCATTTT. Translated, it gives CASSFSSGRYQPQHF. The chain has TRBV11-2 and TRBJ1-5; D not resolved. The V end lost 3 bases, the J end lost 5 bases, and 14 bases lay between the germline ends. This CDR3 is 15 amino acids long. Germline V lookup: CDR1 SGHAT, CDR2 FQNNGV.

This clonotype came up many times. The chain couples TRBV12-3 or TRBV12-4 to TRBJ2-7, with D possibly being TRBD2 (6 bases). The CDR3 loop spans 15 amino acids. Trimming took 1 base from V and 4 from J, leaving 14 bases between them. The CDR3 nucleotides read TGTGCCAGCAGTTTAGATACGGGAGAGCATTACGAGCAGTACTTC. It codes for CASSLDTGEHYEQYF.